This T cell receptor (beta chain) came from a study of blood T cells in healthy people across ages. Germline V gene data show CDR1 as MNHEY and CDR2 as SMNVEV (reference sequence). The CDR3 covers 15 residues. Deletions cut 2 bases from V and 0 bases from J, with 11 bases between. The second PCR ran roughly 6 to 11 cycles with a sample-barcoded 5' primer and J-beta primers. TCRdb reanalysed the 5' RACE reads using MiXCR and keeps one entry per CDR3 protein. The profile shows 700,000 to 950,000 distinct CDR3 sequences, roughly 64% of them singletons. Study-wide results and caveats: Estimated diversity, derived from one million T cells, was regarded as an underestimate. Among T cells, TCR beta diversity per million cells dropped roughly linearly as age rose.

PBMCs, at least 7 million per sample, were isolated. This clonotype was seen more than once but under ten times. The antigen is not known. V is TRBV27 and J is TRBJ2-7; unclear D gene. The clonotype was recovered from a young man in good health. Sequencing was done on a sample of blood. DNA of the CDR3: TGTGCCAGCAGTTTAGTAGTGGGAAACTCCTACGAGCAGTACTTC. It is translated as CASSLVVGNSYEQYF.